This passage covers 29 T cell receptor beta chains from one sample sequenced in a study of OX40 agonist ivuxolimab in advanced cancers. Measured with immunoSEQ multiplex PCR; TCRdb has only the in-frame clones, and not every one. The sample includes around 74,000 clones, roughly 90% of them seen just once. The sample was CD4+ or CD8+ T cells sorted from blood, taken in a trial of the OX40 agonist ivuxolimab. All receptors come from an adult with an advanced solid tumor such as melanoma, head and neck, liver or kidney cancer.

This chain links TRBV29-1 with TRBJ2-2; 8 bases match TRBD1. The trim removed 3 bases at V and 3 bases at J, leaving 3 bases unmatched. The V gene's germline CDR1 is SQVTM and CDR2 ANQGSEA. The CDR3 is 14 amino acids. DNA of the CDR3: TGCAGCGTTGAGGACAGGGCATACACCGGGGAGCTGTTTTTT. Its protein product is CSVEDRAYTGELFF.

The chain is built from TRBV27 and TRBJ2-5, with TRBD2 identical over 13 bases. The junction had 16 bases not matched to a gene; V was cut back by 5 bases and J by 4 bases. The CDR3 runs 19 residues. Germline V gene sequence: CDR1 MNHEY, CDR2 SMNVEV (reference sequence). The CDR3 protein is CASSPTRLAGGVVPETQYF. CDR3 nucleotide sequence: TGTGCCAGCAGTCCTACCCGACTAGCGGGAGGAGTAGTTCCAGAGACCCAGTACTTC.

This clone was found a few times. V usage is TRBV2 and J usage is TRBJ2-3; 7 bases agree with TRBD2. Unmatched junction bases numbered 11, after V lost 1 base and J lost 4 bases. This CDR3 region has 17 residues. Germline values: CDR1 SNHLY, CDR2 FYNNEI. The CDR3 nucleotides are TGTGCCAGCAGTGAAGTTAGGACTAGAGGTGGGGCAGATACGCAGTATTTT. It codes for CASSEVRTRGGADTQYF.

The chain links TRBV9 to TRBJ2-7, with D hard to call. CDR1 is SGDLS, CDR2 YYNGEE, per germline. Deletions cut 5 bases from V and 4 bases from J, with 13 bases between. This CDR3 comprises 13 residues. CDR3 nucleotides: TGTGCCAGCAGTCCTTCAAACCGGTACGAGCAGTACTTC. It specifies CASSPSNRYEQYF.

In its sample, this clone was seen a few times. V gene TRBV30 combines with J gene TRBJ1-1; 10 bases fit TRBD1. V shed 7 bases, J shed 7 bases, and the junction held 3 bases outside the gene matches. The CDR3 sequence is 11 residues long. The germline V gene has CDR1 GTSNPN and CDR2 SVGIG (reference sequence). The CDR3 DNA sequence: TGTGCCTTGGGACAGGGGCATGAAGCTTTCTTT. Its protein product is CALGQGHEAFF.

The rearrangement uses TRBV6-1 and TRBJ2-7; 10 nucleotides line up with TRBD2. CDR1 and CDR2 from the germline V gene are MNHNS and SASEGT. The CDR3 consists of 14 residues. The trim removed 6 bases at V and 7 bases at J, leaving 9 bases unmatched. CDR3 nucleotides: TGTGCCAGCAGATCTAGCGGGAGTGTTGGGGAGCAGTACTTC. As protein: CASRSSGSVGEQYF.

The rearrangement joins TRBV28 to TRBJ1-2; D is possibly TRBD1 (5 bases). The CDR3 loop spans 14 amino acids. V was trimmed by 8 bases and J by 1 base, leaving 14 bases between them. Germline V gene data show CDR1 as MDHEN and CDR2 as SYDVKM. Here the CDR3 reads CASADSPLNYGYTF. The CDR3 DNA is TGTGCCAGCGCCGACAGCCCTCTTAACTATGGCTACACCTTC.

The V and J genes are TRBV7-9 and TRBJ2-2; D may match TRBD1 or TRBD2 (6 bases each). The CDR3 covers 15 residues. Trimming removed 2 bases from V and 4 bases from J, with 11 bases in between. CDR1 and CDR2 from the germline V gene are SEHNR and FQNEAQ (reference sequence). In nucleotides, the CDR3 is TGTGCCAGCAGCTTAAGCAGGGGAGGCACCGGGGAGCTGTTTTTT. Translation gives CASSLSRGGTGELFF. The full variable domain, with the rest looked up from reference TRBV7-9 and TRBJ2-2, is DTGVSQNPRHKITKRGQNVTFRCDPISEHNRLYWYRQTLGQGPEFLTYFQNEAQLEKSRLLSDRFSAERPKGSFSTLEIQRTEQGDSAMYLCASSLSRGGTGELFFGEGSRLTVL.

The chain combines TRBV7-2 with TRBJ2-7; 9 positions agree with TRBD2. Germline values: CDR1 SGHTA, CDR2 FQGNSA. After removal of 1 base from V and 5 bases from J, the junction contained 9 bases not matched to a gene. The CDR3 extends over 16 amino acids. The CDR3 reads CASSLEGGRGGDEQYF. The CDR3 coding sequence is TGTGCCAGCAGCTTAGAGGGCGGGAGGGGAGGCGACGAGCAGTACTTC. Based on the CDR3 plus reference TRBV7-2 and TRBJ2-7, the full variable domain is GAGVSQSPSNKVTEKGKDVELRCDPISGHTALYWYRQSLGQGLEFLIYFQGNSAPDKSGLPSDRFSAERTGGSVSTLTIQRTQQEDSAVYLCASSLEGGRGGDEQYFGPGTRLTVT.

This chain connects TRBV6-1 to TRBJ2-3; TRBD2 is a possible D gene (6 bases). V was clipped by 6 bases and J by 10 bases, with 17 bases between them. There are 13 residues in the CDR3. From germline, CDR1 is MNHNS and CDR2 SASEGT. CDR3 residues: CASSQDTWGAQYF. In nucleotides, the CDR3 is TGTGCCAGCAGCCAGGACACGTGGGGGGCGCAGTATTTT.

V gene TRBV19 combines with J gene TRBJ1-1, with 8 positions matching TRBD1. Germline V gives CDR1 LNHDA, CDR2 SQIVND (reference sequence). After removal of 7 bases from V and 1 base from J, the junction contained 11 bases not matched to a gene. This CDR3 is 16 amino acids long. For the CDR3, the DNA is TGTGCCAGTACCGCAGGCCCGGGACAGGAGAACACTGAAGCTTTCTTT. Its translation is CASTAGPGQENTEAFF.

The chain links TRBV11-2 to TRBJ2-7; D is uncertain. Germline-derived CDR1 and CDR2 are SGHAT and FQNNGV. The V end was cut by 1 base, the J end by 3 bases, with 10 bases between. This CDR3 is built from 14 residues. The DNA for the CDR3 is TGTGCCAGCAGCTTAGCGTCTGCCTACTACGAGCAGTACTTC. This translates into CASSLASAYYEQYF.

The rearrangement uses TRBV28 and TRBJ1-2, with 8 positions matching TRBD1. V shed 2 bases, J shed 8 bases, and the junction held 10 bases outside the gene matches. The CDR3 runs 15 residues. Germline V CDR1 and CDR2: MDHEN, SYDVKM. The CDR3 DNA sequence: TGTGCCAGCAGTTTAATTCCCCCCAGGGGGCGAGGCTACACCTTC. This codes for CASSLIPPRGRGYTF.

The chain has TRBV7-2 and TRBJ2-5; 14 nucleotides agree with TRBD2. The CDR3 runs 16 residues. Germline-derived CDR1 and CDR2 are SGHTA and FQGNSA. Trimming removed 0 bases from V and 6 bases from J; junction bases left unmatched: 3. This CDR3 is CASSLATSGRGQTQYF. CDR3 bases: TGTGCCAGCAGCTTAGCGACTAGCGGGAGGGGACAGACCCAGTACTTC.

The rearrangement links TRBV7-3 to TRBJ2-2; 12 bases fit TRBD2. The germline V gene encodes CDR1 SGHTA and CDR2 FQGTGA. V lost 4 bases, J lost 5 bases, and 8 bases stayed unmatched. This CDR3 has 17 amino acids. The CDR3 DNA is TGTGCCAGCAGCTCTGGGACTAGCGGGTTAGGGACCGGGGAGCTGTTTTTT. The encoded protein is CASSSGTSGLGTGELFF. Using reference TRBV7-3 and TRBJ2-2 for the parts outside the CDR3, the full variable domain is GAGVSQTPSNKVTEKGKYVELRCDPISGHTALYWYRQSLGQGPEFLIYFQGTGAADDSGLPNDRFFAVRPEGSVSTLKIQRTERGDSAVYLCASSSGTSGLGTGELFFGEGSRLTVL.

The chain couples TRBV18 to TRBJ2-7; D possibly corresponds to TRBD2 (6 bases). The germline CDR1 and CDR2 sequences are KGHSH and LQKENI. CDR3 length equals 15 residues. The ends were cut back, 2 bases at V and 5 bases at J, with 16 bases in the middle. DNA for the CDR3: TGTGCCAGCTCACCAAGGGGACTCCCGACCAACGAGCAGTACTTC. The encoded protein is CASSPRGLPTNEQYF.

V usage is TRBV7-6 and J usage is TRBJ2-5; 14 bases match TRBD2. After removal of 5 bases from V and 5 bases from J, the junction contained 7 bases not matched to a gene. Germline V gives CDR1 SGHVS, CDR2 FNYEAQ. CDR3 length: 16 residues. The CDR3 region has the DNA TGTGCCAGCAGCCCTGGACTAGCGGGAGGTGGGGAGACCCAGTACTTC. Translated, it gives CASSPGLAGGGETQYF.

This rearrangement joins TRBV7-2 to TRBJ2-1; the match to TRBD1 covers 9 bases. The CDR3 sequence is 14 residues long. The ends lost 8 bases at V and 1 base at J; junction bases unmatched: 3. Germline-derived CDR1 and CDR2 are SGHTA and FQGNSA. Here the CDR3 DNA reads TGTGCCAGCGGACAGGGGTTTTCCTACAATGAGCAGTTCTTC. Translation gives CASGQGFSYNEQFF.

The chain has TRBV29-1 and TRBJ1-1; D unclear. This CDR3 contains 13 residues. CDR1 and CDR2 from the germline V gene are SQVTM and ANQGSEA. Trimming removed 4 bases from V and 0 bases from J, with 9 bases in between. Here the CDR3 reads CSVAKRMNTEAFF. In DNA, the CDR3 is TGCAGCGTTGCGAAGAGAATGAACACTGAAGCTTTCTTT.

The CDR3 here is CASSVSFYGYTF. Here the CDR3 DNA reads TGTGCCAGTAGTGTTAGTTTCTATGGCTACACCTTC. This chain uses TRBV19 with TRBJ1-2; D is undetermined. Trimming took off 5 bases at V and 4 bases at J, with 8 bases between the two ends. The CDR3 runs 12 residues. From germline, CDR1 is LNHDA and CDR2 SQIVND (reference sequence).

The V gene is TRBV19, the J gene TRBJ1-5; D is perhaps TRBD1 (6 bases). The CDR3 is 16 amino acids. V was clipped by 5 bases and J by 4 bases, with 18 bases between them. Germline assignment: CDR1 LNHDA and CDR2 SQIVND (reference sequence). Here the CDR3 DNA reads TGTGCCAGTAGTCGCCGGGACATAGGGTCAAATCAGCCCCAGCATTTT. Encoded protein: CASSRRDIGSNQPQHF.

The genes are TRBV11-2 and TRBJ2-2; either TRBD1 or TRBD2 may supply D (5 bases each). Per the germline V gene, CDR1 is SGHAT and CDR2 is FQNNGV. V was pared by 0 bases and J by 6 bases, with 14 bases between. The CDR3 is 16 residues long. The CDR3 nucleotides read TGTGCCAGCAGCTTAGACCCAGGGACGGAATCCGGGGAGCTGTTTTTT. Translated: CASSLDPGTESGELFF.

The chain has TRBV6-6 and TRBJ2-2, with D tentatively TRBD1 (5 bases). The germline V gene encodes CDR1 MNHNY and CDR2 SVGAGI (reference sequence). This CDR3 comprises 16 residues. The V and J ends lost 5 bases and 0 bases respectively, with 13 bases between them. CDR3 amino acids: CASSITGHANTGELFF. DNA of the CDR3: TGTGCCAGCAGTATTACAGGACATGCGAACACCGGGGAGCTGTTTTTT.

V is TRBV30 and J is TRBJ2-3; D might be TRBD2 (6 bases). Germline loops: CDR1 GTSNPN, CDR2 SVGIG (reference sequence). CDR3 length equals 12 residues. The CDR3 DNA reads TGTGCTCACACGGGGGGCACAGATACGCAGTATTTT. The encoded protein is CAHTGGTDTQYF.

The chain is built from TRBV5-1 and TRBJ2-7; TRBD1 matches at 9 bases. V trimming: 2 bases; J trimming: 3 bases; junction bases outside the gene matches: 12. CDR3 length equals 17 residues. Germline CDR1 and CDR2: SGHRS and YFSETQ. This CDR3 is CASSFNHRRDRDYEQYF. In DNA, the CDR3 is TGCGCCAGCAGCTTCAATCATCGCCGGGACAGGGACTACGAGCAGTACTTC. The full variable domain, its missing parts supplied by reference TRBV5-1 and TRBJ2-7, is KAGVTQTPRYLIKTRGQQVTLSCSPISGHRSVSWYQQTPGQGLQFLFEYFSETQRNKGNFPGRFSGRQFSNSRSEMNVSTLELGDSALYLCASSFNHRRDRDYEQYFGPGTRLTVT.

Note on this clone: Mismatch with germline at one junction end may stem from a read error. CDR3 sequence reads: CASSPGSYNGQFF. The CDR3 nucleotides read TGTGCCAGCAGCCCCGGCTCCTACAATGGGCAGTTCTTC. The chain joins TRBV14 to TRBJ2-1, with D unresolved. Per germline, CDR1 SGHDN and CDR2 FVKESK. This CDR3 has 13 residues.

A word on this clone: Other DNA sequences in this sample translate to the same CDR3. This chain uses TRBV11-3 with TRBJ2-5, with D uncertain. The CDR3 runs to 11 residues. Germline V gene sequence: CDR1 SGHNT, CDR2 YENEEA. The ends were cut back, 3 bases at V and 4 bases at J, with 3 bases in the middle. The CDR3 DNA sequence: TGTGCCAGCAGCTTGGGAGAGACCCAGTACTTC. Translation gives CASSLGETQYF.

DNA for the CDR3: TGTGCCAGCAGCTCCCAGGGCTTTGGAGCTTTCTTT. Protein product: CASSSQGFGAFF. The chain links TRBV21-1 to TRBJ1-1; whether TRBD1, the table's D call, matches the DNA was not checked. TRBV21-1 is marked as a pseudogene. This CDR3 has 12 residues.

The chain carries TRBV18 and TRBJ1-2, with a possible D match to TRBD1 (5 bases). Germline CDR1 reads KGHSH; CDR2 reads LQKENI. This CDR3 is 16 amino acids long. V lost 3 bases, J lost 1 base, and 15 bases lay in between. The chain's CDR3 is CASSPRQRALNYGYTF. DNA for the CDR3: TGTGCCAGCTCACCGCGACAGAGAGCCCTTAACTATGGCTACACCTTC. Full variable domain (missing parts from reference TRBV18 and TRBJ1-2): NAGVMQNPRHLVRRRGQEARLRCSPMKGHSHVYWYRQLPEEGLKFMVYLQKENIIDESGMPKERFSAEFPKEGPSILRIQQVVRGDSAAYFCASSPRQRALNYGYTFGSGTRLTVV.